This entry lists 19 T cell receptor beta chains sequenced from one sample in a study of cytomegalovirus exposure and HLA in healthy donors (TCRdb year 2017). Libraries were built with the immunoSEQ multiplex PCR assay. For the multiplex PCR, a mixture combining 60 forward primers for TCR Vbeta segments and 13 reverse primers for TCR Jbeta segments was used. TCRdb took this table from immuneACCESS and kept in-frame rearrangements with V and J called. Such tables lack part of the clones; where checked against another copy, unresolved V genes explain under half of the gap, and the rest is unexplained. The sample profile shows 150,000 to 200,000 clones; 70% to 85% of them were found once. The leading ten clones occupy roughly 2.5% of the sample. Sequencing was performed on PBMCs. These receptors originate from a human donor in good health.

The chain couples TRBV29-1 to TRBJ2-1; TRBD2 matches 8 bases. This CDR3 has 11 residues. CDR1 is SQVTM and CDR2 is ANQGSEA in the germline V gene. V was pared by 4 bases and J by 10 bases, with 3 bases of the junction left unmatched. The CDR3 DNA reads TGCAGCGTTGGTCGCGGGGGGGAGCAGTTCTTC. It codes for CSVGRGGEQFF.

The chain couples TRBV19 to TRBJ2-1; the match to TRBD1 covers 8 bases. V trimming: 6 bases; J trimming: 6 bases; junction bases outside the gene matches: 13. CDR3 size: 16 residues. CDR1 and CDR2 from the germline V gene are LNHDA and SQIVND (reference sequence). CDR3 sequence (DNA): TGTGCCAGTAGCCCGGACAGGGAACTCGGGGGCAATGAGCAGTTCTTC. Translated, it gives CASSPDRELGGNEQFF.

The chain combines TRBV29-1 with TRBJ2-7; possibly TRBD2 for D (5 bases). V lost 8 bases to trimming and J lost 2 bases, with 16 bases between them. This CDR3 has 13 residues. Germline lookup yields CDR1 SQVTM and CDR2 ANQGSEA. The CDR3 is CSPPKRATYEQYF. The CDR3 DNA reads as TGCAGCCCACCGAAGAGGGCCACCTACGAGCAGTACTTC.

V gene TRBV7-9 combines with J gene TRBJ1-1; 9 nucleotides line up with TRBD1. Germline values: CDR1 SEHNR, CDR2 FQNEAQ (reference sequence). J gave up 5 bases and V 2 bases, and 3 bases lay outside the gene matches. The CDR3 sequence is 14 residues long. This CDR3 reads CASSLTGTGTEAFF. The CDR3 nucleotides are TGTGCCAGCAGCTTAACCGGGACAGGGACTGAAGCTTTCTTT.

The chain uses TRBV7-3 and TRBJ1-1; TRBD1 aligns across 8 bases. The CDR3 has 16 amino acids. V shed 5 bases and J 2 bases; nucleotides not matched to a gene: 10. Per germline, CDR1 SGHTA and CDR2 FQGTGA. The CDR3 DNA follows: TGTGCCAGCAGCCGGGACAGGACAAACCGAAACACTGAAGCTTTCTTT. This gives the protein CASSRDRTNRNTEAFF.

This clone was detected a few times. A far larger clone is just one base off, so this is likely a read error. The gene calls are TRBV4-2 and TRBJ2-2, with 9 bases that match TRBD1. The junction had 9 bases not matched to a gene; V was cut back by 3 bases and J by 7 bases. This CDR3 has 16 amino acids. Germline V gene data show CDR1 as LGHNA and CDR2 as YNFKEQ. Here the CDR3 reads CASSQAGQGRFGELFF. DNA for the CDR3: TGTGCCAGCAGCCAGGCAGGACAGGGGCGGTTCGGGGAGCTGTTTTTT.

This clone has only one observation. This rearrangement joins TRBV20-1 to TRBJ1-1, with D perhaps TRBD1 (6 bases). Germline V lookup: CDR1 DFQATT, CDR2 SNEGSKA (reference sequence). The CDR3 loop spans 11 amino acids. Deletions cut 3 bases from V and 11 bases from J, with 13 bases between. CDR3: CSARDSRGAFF. The CDR3 nucleotides are TGCAGTGCTAGGGACTCGAGGGGGGCTTTCTTT.

The chain carries TRBV6-1 and TRBJ1-1, with unresolved D. Trimming pared 7 bases from V and 11 bases from J, leaving 23 bases between. This CDR3 spans 14 amino acids. CDR1 is MNHNS, CDR2 SASEGT, per germline. DNA for the CDR3: TGTGCCAGCACCAAAAAAACTCCCCGGTCGTGGGCTTTCTTT. Amino acids: CASTKKTPRSWAFF.

This clone was found many times. DNA of the CDR3: TGCGCCAGCAGCCAACAGGGGTTGGCAGGGAATCAGCCCCAGCATTTT. Translated: CASSQQGLAGNQPQHF. The rearrangement links TRBV4-1 to TRBJ1-5; D perhaps matches TRBD1 (6 bases). The CDR3 runs to 16 residues. Germline CDR1 and CDR2: MGHRA and YSYEKL. V lost 2 bases to trimming and J lost 4 bases, with 15 bases between them.

V is TRBV19 and J is TRBJ1-3; D possibly corresponds to TRBD1 (6 bases). Germline CDR1 reads LNHDA; CDR2 reads SQIVND (reference sequence). The CDR3 has 16 amino acids. Trimming stripped 4 bases from V and 2 bases from J, with 15 bases between. The chain's CDR3 is CASSTRQDYTGNTIYF. In DNA form, the CDR3 reads TGTGCCAGTAGTACTCGACAGGATTACACTGGAAACACCATATATTTT.

Written as DNA, the CDR3 is TGTGCCAGCAGTTACAGGGGGTATTCACCCCTCCACTTT. Translation gives CASSYRGYSPLHF. The chain combines TRBV6-5 with TRBJ1-6, with a possible D match to TRBD1 (6 bases). The germline CDR1 and CDR2 sequences are MNHEY and SVGAGI. The CDR3 has 13 residues. The ends were cut back, 2 bases at V and 8 bases at J, with 7 bases in the middle.

This clone turned up a few times. The J gene is TRBJ2-5, the V gene TRBV4-2; D gene uncertain. The J call may be mistaken, given a closer DNA end match to TRBJ2-7. Germline loops: CDR1 LGHNA, CDR2 YNFKEQ. This CDR3 has 13 amino acids. The CDR3 region is CASSQERLREQYF. DNA of the CDR3: TGTGCCAGCAGCCAAGAGAGGTTACGCGAGCAGTACTTC.

The chain carries TRBV27 and TRBJ2-7, with 10 bases identical to TRBD1. The length of the CDR3 is 13 residues. In germline, CDR1 is MNHEY, CDR2 SMNVEV (reference sequence). Unmatched junction bases numbered 12, after V lost 6 bases and J lost 13 bases. The DNA of the CDR3 is TGTGCCAGCAGCCGACAGGGGGCTAGTCTCCTATACTTC. Translated: CASSRQGASLLYF.

This sequence joins TRBV19 and TRBJ1-2; 8 nucleotides align to TRBD1. Germline V CDR1 and CDR2: LNHDA, SQIVND (reference sequence). The CDR3 totals 19 residues. Unmatched junction bases numbered 20, after V lost 3 bases and J lost 5 bases. The CDR3 DNA sequence: TGTGCCAGTAGTATGGTCAGGGGGCAACGGAGTTTGGTTAAGTATGGCTACACCTTC. Amino acids: CASSMVRGQRSLVKYGYTF.

The V gene is TRBV19, the J gene TRBJ2-7; the D gene is possibly TRBD1 (6 bases). Germline V gene sequence: CDR1 LNHDA, CDR2 SQIVND (reference sequence). This CDR3 is 15 amino acids long. The V end was cut by 5 bases, the J end by 1 base, with 15 bases between. CDR3 DNA sequence: TGTGCCAGTAGTCCCCTCGGGACACGATCCTACGAGCAGTACTTC. This encodes CASSPLGTRSYEQYF.

V usage is TRBV9 and J usage is TRBJ1-2; D is possibly TRBD1 (5 bases). The germline gives CDR1 SGDLS, CDR2 YYNGEE. V shed 7 bases and J shed 6 bases, with 13 bases lying between them. This CDR3 is 12 amino acids long. Here the CDR3 reads CASSVGGDGYTF. DNA of the CDR3: TGTGCCAGCTCTGTCGGGGGTGATGGCTACACCTTC. Looking up the rest from reference TRBV9 and TRBJ1-2 gives the full variable domain: DSGVTQTPKHLITATGQRVTLRCSPRSGDLSVYWYQQSLDQGLQFLIQYYNGEERAKGNILERFSAQQFPDLHSELNLSSLELGDSALYFCASSVGGDGYTFGSGTRLTVV.

The J gene is TRBJ2-7, the V gene TRBV4-2, with TRBD2 matching 7 bases. J gave up 3 bases and V 3 bases, and 5 bases lay outside the gene matches. Germline-derived CDR1 and CDR2 are LGHNA and YNFKEQ. This CDR3 is built from 14 residues. The CDR3 region has the DNA TGTGCCAGCAGCCACGTGGGGGGGGGCTACGAGCAGTACTTC. Protein: CASSHVGGGYEQYF.

This clone was observed a single time. The V and J genes are TRBV5-8 and TRBJ2-2; 8 bases match TRBD1. J gave up 5 bases and V 7 bases, and 7 bases lay outside the gene matches. Germline V lookup: CDR1 SGHTS, CDR2 YDEGEE. This CDR3 comprises 14 residues. CDR3 protein: CASFHRGRTGELFF. The CDR3 DNA sequence: TGTGCCAGCTTCCACAGGGGGAGAACCGGGGAGCTGTTTTTT.

The J gene is TRBJ2-2, the V gene TRBV5-1; D unclear. Trimming shortened V by 4 bases and J by 6 bases, and 13 bases separated the two germline ends. The CDR3 covers 14 residues. Per the germline V gene, CDR1 is SGHRS and CDR2 is YFSETQ. The CDR3 reads CASSPSGASGELFF. CDR3 nucleotides: TGCGCCAGCAGCCCGTCTGGAGCCTCCGGGGAGCTGTTTTTT. The entire variable domain, with the rest obtained from reference TRBV5-1 and TRBJ2-2, is as follows: KAGVTQTPRYLIKTRGQQVTLSCSPISGHRSVSWYQQTPGQGLQFLFEYFSETQRNKGNFPGRFSGRQFSNSRSEMNVSTLELGDSALYLCASSPSGASGELFFGEGSRLTVL.